Below are 32 T cell receptor beta chains sequenced from a single sample in a study of coeliac disease. Their antigen targets remain unknown. Study findings and constraints: In active celiac disease, intraepithelial and lamina propria TRB and TRG repertoires were less clonal than controls.

The table came from immunoSEQ multiplex PCR; TCRdb's copy has only in-frame clones and leaves some out. The sample contains more than 6,000 clones, around 68% of which appear only once. Material for sequencing was lamina propria lymphocytes from the gut. The receptors originated from a woman aged 18-29 years with active celiac disease.

The rearrangement links TRBV6-5 to TRBJ2-7, with D maybe TRBD1 (6 bases). V lost 5 bases and J 6 bases, leaving 17 bases between the germline ends. Per germline, CDR1 MNHEY and CDR2 SVGAGI. The CDR3 totals 14 residues. The CDR3 nucleotides are TGTGCCAGCAGTGTGGAAAGGGGGTTACGCGAGCAGTACTTC. It is translated as CASSVERGLREQYF.

As to this clone: The sample carries other DNA sequences with the same CDR3. This chain connects TRBV12-2 to TRBJ1-1; TRBD1, the table's D call, lacks a check against the DNA. TRBV12-2 is deemed a pseudogene. This CDR3 is built from 19 residues. CDR3 nucleotides: TGTGCAAGTCGCCTAAAGTGGGGGGACAGGGGTCCCTCTGACACTGAAGCTTTCTTT. Encoded protein: CASRLKWGDRGPSDTEAFF.

This chain joins TRBV25-1 and TRBJ1-1; 7 bases match TRBD1. The CDR3 runs 15 residues. Trimming cost V 4 bases and J 3 bases; bases outside gene matches: 8. In germline, CDR1 is MGHDK, CDR2 SYGVNS. The DNA of the CDR3 is TGTGCCAGCAGTGGAAAGACAGGGTCCCACACTGAAGCTTTCTTT. Amino acids: CASSGKTGSHTEAFF.

This chain joins TRBV19 and TRBJ2-2; 8 nucleotides line up with TRBD2. There are 15 residues in the CDR3. Germline CDR1 reads LNHDA; CDR2 reads SQIVND (reference sequence). After removal of 3 bases from V and 0 bases from J, the junction contained 0 bases not matched to a gene. CDR3 nucleotides: TGTGCCAGTAGTATTAGCGGGACGAACACCGGGGAGCTGTTTTTT. This encodes CASSISGTNTGELFF.

V and J are TRBV10-3 and TRBJ2-5; 7 positions agree with TRBD1. Germline V lookup: CDR1 ENHRY, CDR2 SYGVKD. The ends lost 7 bases at V and 0 bases at J; junction bases unmatched: 5. CDR3 length: 14 amino acids. CDR3 sequence (DNA): TGTGCCATCAACCCGGGACAGCACCAAGAGACCCAGTACTTC. Protein product: CAINPGQHQETQYF.

This rearrangement joins TRBV5-1 to TRBJ1-4; possibly TRBD1 for D (5 bases). Germline CDR1 and CDR2: SGHRS and YFSETQ. This CDR3 has 16 amino acids. V lost 4 bases, J lost 8 bases, and 21 bases lay in between. The CDR3 reads CASSPYGGPEREKLFF. The CDR3, as DNA: TGCGCCAGCAGCCCGTACGGGGGTCCTGAGCGGGAAAAACTGTTTTTT.

This clone was seen a handful of times. The chain recombines TRBV28 with TRBJ2-5, with D tentatively TRBD2 (6 bases). Between the trimmed V and J ends, which lost 7 bases and 4 bases, there was a span of 22 bases. The germline V gene encodes CDR1 MDHEN and CDR2 SYDVKM. This CDR3 is built from 16 residues. The CDR3 region has the DNA TGTGCCAGCATCTCCGCCAGCCAGGGAGGATCAGAGACCCAGTACTTC. Amino acid sequence: CASISASQGGSETQYF.

J is TRBJ1-4 and V is TRBV14; possibly TRBD1 for D (5 bases). Germline V CDR1 and CDR2: SGHDN, FVKESK. This CDR3 has 15 residues. Trimming removed 1 base at V and 6 bases at J, with 12 bases between. CDR3 sequence: CASSQVFQGDEKLFF. The CDR3 DNA sequence: TGTGCCAGCAGCCAAGTCTTTCAGGGTGATGAAAAACTGTTTTTT.

This clone has only a few counts. The gene calls are TRBV7-9 and TRBJ2-6; D gene ambiguous. The CDR3 is 16 amino acids. V gave up 5 bases and J gave up 0 bases, with 11 bases separating them. Germline V gene sequence: CDR1 SEHNR, CDR2 FQNEAQ (reference sequence). CDR3 nucleotides: TGTGCCAGCAGCCCCAACTTGGTCTCTGGGGCCAACGTCCTGACTTTC. As protein: CASSPNLVSGANVLTF.

The chain uses TRBV7-7 and TRBJ1-2; D might be TRBD1 (5 bases). CDR1 is SSHAT and CDR2 is FNYEAQ in the germline V gene (reference sequence). V gave up 7 bases and J gave up 2 bases, with 26 bases separating them. There are 18 residues in the CDR3. The CDR3 DNA reads TGTGCCAGCACCCTAAGGGGAGGTGGCAGGGCCGCGAACTATGGCTACACCTTC. Translation gives CASTLRGGGRAANYGYTF.

The chain has TRBV28 and TRBJ2-1; D is uncertain. V was shortened by 6 bases and J by 6 bases, with 3 bases between the two germline ends. Germline V lookup: CDR1 MDHEN, CDR2 SYDVKM. CDR3 size: 10 residues. CDR3 nucleotide sequence: TGTGCCAGCAGCTTCAATGAGCAGTTCTTC. Amino acids: CASSFNEQFF.

This rearrangement joins TRBV2 to TRBJ1-6; no clear D gene. Germline V gene sequence: CDR1 SNHLY, CDR2 FYNNEI. V lost 4 bases, J lost 7 bases, and 11 bases lay in between. The CDR3 length is 14 residues. CDR3 DNA: TGTGCCAGCAGTGGGAGGACCCAGAATTCACCCCTCCACTTT. It yields the protein CASSGRTQNSPLHF.

This clone has a handful of counts. The chain couples TRBV6-5 to TRBJ2-7; 8 positions agree with TRBD2. V was pared by 4 bases and J by 2 bases, with 7 bases of the junction left unmatched. CDR3 size: 15 residues. CDR1 is MNHEY and CDR2 is SVGAGI in the germline V gene. The CDR3, as DNA: TGTGCCAGCAGTTTGGTCCTAGCGGGCCCCTACGAGCAGTACTTC. This gives the protein CASSLVLAGPYEQYF.

V and J are TRBV2 and TRBJ1-1; D ambiguous. Germline V gene data show CDR1 as SNHLY and CDR2 as FYNNEI. The CDR3 covers 15 residues. Trimming stripped 4 bases from V and 4 bases from J, with 16 bases between. CDR3 loop: CASSGDGSRGTEAFF. The CDR3 DNA follows: TGTGCCAGCAGTGGAGACGGGAGTCGGGGCACTGAAGCTTTCTTT.

This clone was observed once. V usage is TRBV6-1 and J usage is TRBJ1-6; a possible D gene is TRBD1 (5 bases). Germline CDR1 MNHNS, CDR2 SASEGT. The V gene lost 4 bases and the J gene lost 9 bases, with 16 bases spanning the gap. The CDR3 totals 15 residues. CDR3 bases: TGTGCCAGCAGTGCCGTGGAGGGACGGAGTTCACCCCTCCACTTT. It yields the protein CASSAVEGRSSPLHF.

The chain uses TRBV7-7 and TRBJ2-1; 8 nucleotides agree with TRBD1. The V gene's germline CDR1 is SSHAT and CDR2 FNYEAQ (reference sequence). V trimming: 5 bases; J trimming: 2 bases; junction bases outside the gene matches: 5. This CDR3 spans 15 amino acids. CDR3 sequence reads: CASSAGQGTYNEQFF. Written as DNA, the CDR3 is TGTGCCAGCAGCGCCGGACAGGGAACCTACAATGAGCAGTTCTTC. The complete variable domain, with remaining parts taken from reference TRBV7-7 and TRBJ2-1, reads GAGVSQSPRYKVTKRGQDVTLRCDPISSHATLYWYQQALGQGPEFLTYFNYEAQPDKSGLPSDRFSAERPEGSISTLTIQRTEQRDSAMYRCASSAGQGTYNEQFFGPGTRLTVL.

This clone has more than one count but fewer than ten. V is TRBV5-4 and J is TRBJ2-1; 7 nucleotides agree with TRBD2. V was clipped by 5 bases and J by 1 base; unmatched bases: 6. Germline V gene sequence: CDR1 SGHNT, CDR2 YYREEE (reference sequence). The CDR3 covers 15 residues. The CDR3 DNA reads TGTGCCAGCAGGGGGGGGAATCCATCCTACAATGAGCAGTTCTTC. This encodes CASRGGNPSYNEQFF.

The chain uses TRBV27 and TRBJ1-6; D not resolved. The CDR3 runs 13 residues. Germline-derived CDR1 and CDR2 are MNHEY and SMNVEV (reference sequence). V was clipped by 1 base and J by 10 bases, with 8 bases between them. In DNA, the CDR3 is TGTGCCAGCAGTTTATTTGGTGGCTCACCCCTCCACTTT. Its protein is CASSLFGGSPLHF.

The V and J genes are TRBV28 and TRBJ2-7, with D possibly TRBD2 on 7 matching bases. Germline V CDR1 and CDR2: MDHEN, SYDVKM. Trimming shortened V by 8 bases and J by 0 bases, and 14 bases separated the two germline ends. The CDR3 has 14 residues. The CDR3 DNA follows: TGTGCCAGCGAGGGGGGGTCCTACTCCTACGAGCAGTACTTC. It translates to CASEGGSYSYEQYF.

The chain uses TRBV11-2 and TRBJ2-7; no clear D. The CDR3 has 13 amino acids. Germline lookup yields CDR1 SGHAT and CDR2 FQNNGV. The germline V and J ends were trimmed by 1 base and 0 bases, with 4 bases remaining between them. CDR3 amino acids: CASSLGYSYEQYF. DNA for the CDR3: TGTGCCAGCAGCTTAGGTTACTCCTACGAGCAGTACTTC.

In this sample, this clone turned up once. V gene TRBV19 combines with J gene TRBJ2-7; 10 nucleotides align to TRBD2. This CDR3 contains 15 residues. V was clipped by 2 bases and J by 0 bases; unmatched bases: 1. CDR1 and CDR2 from the germline V gene are LNHDA and SQIVND (reference sequence). The CDR3 is CASSISSGSSYEQYF. CDR3 DNA: TGTGCCAGTAGTATATCTAGCGGGAGCTCCTACGAGCAGTACTTC.

This clone was found a few times. This chain joins TRBV15 and TRBJ2-1; TRBD1 matches 10 bases. V was pared by 3 bases and J by 7 bases, with 9 bases of the junction left unmatched. The V gene's germline CDR1 is LNHNV and CDR2 YYDKDF (reference sequence). The CDR3 spans 16 residues. The CDR3 DNA follows: TGTGCCACCAGCAGGGGTCGGACAGGGGGAATTAATGAGCAGTTCTTC. Translating it yields CATSRGRTGGINEQFF.

The V call is TRBV6-5, the J call TRBJ1-2; TRBD1 matches at 7 bases. V dropped 4 bases and J dropped 5; count of bases not matched to a gene: 7. Germline V gene sequence: CDR1 MNHEY, CDR2 SVGAGI. The CDR3 spans 14 residues. The CDR3 DNA reads as TGTGCCAGCAGTTCCGACAGGGCCCCTTATGGCTACACCTTC. Protein: CASSSDRAPYGYTF.

The chain has TRBV28 and TRBJ2-1, with TRBD2 matching 8 bases. The germline gives CDR1 MDHEN, CDR2 SYDVKM. This CDR3 spans 16 amino acids. The trim removed 2 bases at V and 4 bases at J, leaving 7 bases unmatched. The CDR3: CASSLLAGGAYNEQFF. The CDR3 DNA follows: TGTGCCAGCAGTTTACTGGCGGGAGGTGCGTACAATGAGCAGTTCTTC. Full variable domain (outside the CDR3, taken from reference TRBV28 and TRBJ2-1): DVKVTQSSRYLVKRTGEKVFLECVQDMDHENMFWYRQDPGLGLRLIYFSYDVKMKEKGDIPEGYSVSREKKERFSLILESASTNQTSMYLCASSLLAGGAYNEQFFGPGTRLTVL.

The chain recombines TRBV2 with TRBJ1-1; 7 bases match TRBD1. V lost 9 bases to trimming and J lost 0 bases; unmatched junction nucleotides: 13. Germline assignment: CDR1 SNHLY and CDR2 FYNNEI. The CDR3 length is 16 residues. CDR3 coding DNA: TGTGCCAGGGTCGCGGGACAGTTAATCATGAACACTGAAGCTTTCTTT. Translating it yields CARVAGQLIMNTEAFF.

V and J are TRBV6-5 and TRBJ1-2; 7 positions agree with TRBD1. The CDR3 runs 12 residues. The V gene end was trimmed by 8 bases and the J gene end by 2 bases; junction bases not matched to a gene: 2. Germline CDR1 reads MNHEY; CDR2 reads SVGAGI. CDR3 DNA: TGTGCCAGCGCACAGGGGAACTATGGCTACACCTTC. Translating it yields CASAQGNYGYTF.

The chain links TRBV7-2 to TRBJ2-1; 9 nucleotides align to TRBD2. This CDR3 is built from 15 residues. CDR1 is SGHTA and CDR2 is FQGNSA in the germline V gene. Trimming at V came to 0 bases and at J to 6 bases, leaving 3 bases not matched to a gene. CDR3 sequence: CASSLAGLASNEQFF. Written as DNA, the CDR3 is TGTGCCAGCAGCTTAGCAGGACTAGCGTCCAATGAGCAGTTCTTC. The entire variable domain, with the rest obtained from reference TRBV7-2 and TRBJ2-1, is as follows: GAGVSQSPSNKVTEKGKDVELRCDPISGHTALYWYRQSLGQGLEFLIYFQGNSAPDKSGLPSDRFSAERTGGSVSTLTIQRTQQEDSAVYLCASSLAGLASNEQFFGPGTRLTVL.

This clone has more than one count but fewer than ten. The chain has TRBV28 and TRBJ2-7; D gene ambiguous. The germline CDR1 and CDR2 sequences are MDHEN and SYDVKM. The germline V and J ends were trimmed by 5 bases and 0 bases, with 11 bases remaining between them. The CDR3 is 14 amino acids. CDR3 in amino acids: CASSRSESSYEQYF. In DNA, the CDR3 is TGTGCCAGCAGTCGCTCCGAGAGCTCCTACGAGCAGTACTTC.

J is TRBJ2-7 and V is TRBV19; 12 bases match TRBD2. Germline assignment: CDR1 LNHDA and CDR2 SQIVND (reference sequence). J was trimmed by 8 bases and V by 3 bases; bases with no gene match: 8. The CDR3 runs to 15 residues. The chain's CDR3 is CASSMQTSGSVQQYF. CDR3 DNA: TGTGCCAGTAGTATGCAGACTAGCGGGAGTGTCCAGCAGTACTTC.

The V call is TRBV7-3, the J call TRBJ2-3; 15 nucleotides match TRBD2. Unmatched junction bases numbered 12, after V lost 5 bases and J lost 0 bases. Germline assignment: CDR1 SGHTA and CDR2 FQGTGA. The CDR3 consists of 20 residues. CDR3 loop: CASSPRPGLAGGPSTDTQYF. Written as DNA, the CDR3 is TGTGCCAGCAGCCCTAGGCCGGGACTAGCGGGAGGACCTAGCACAGATACGCAGTATTTT.

The CDR3 sequence is CASTRTGVNTGELFF. CDR3 bases: TGTGCCAGCACCCGAACAGGGGTGAACACCGGGGAGCTGTTTTTT. V is TRBV6-5 and J is TRBJ2-2, with 7 positions matching TRBD1. Germline V gene data show CDR1 as MNHEY and CDR2 as SVGAGI. CDR3 length: 15 amino acids. V trimming: 7 bases; J trimming: 1 base; junction bases outside the gene matches: 6.

The chain joins TRBV19 to TRBJ2-7, with D perhaps matching TRBD1 (6 bases). CDR1 LNHDA and CDR2 SQIVND come from the germline V gene (reference sequence). The V end was cut by 5 bases, the J end by 6 bases, with 17 bases between. The CDR3 sequence is 14 residues long. This CDR3 reads CASSRQEESTEQYF. CDR3 DNA: TGTGCCAGTAGTCGACAGGAAGAATCGACCGAGCAGTACTTC.